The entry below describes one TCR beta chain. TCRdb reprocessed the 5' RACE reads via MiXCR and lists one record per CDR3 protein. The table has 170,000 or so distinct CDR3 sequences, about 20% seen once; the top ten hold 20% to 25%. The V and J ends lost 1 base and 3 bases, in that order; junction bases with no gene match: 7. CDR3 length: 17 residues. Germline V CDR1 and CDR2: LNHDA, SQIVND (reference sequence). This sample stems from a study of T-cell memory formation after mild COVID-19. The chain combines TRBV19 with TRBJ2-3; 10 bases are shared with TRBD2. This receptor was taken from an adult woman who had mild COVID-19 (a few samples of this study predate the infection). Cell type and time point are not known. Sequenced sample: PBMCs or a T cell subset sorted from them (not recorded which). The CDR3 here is CASSIGASGRGTDTQYF. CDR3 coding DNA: TGTGCCAGTAGTATAGGAGCTAGCGGGAGAGGGACAGATACGCAGTATTTT.